This TCR beta chain was recovered during a study of blood T cell repertoires in COVID-19. Study-level background: Italy, Spain and the United States were the sources of the convalescent and acute COVID-19 samples.

The CDR3 covers 17 residues. V lost 0 bases to trimming and J lost 2 bases, with 15 bases between them. The germline V gene encodes CDR1 KGHDR and CDR2 SFDVKD. In the original workflow: Amplified reference gene primers provided the basis for estimating nucleated cell counts. The assay was immunoSEQ multiplex PCR, and TCRdb's table has in-frame clones only and misses some. The V and J calls and clone size come from that table; D and trimming were worked out from the DNA. Of roughly 350,000 clones listed, 92% are singletons. The genes are TRBV24-1 and TRBJ1-2; D possibly corresponds to TRBD1 (6 bases). This clonotype was obtained from a woman aged 25-40 years who had recovered from COVID-19. The sequenced sample was PBMCs or T cells enriched from blood (not recorded which). This CDR3 is CATSDLLVSGHNYGYTF. CDR3 bases: TGTGCCACCAGTGATTTGCTGGTGTCGGGACACAACTATGGCTACACCTTC.